What follows are 31 T cell receptor beta chains derived from one specimen sequenced in a study of beta chain bispecific antibodies for T cell cancers. Overall study findings and caveats: The leukemia cells, rather than normal T cells, gave most of the targeted TRBV signal.

No cognate antigen is known for these TCRs. TCRdb independently ran MiXCR on the 5' RACE reads; one entry per CDR3 protein. This sample has 7,000 to 9,500 distinct CDR3 sequences, with less than 2.5% found just once. Blood mononuclear cells were expanded for 3 days using either OKT3 anti-CD3 antibody or CD3/CD28 beads. Sequenced here: T cells from a healthy donor cultured with Jurkat leukemia cells, sampled from a culture containing an anti-CD19 bispecific antibody. The source is a human donor in good health. Some clones in this sample may be carry-over from other donors' samples.

In this sample, this clonotype turned up many times. The chain joins TRBV20-1 to TRBJ2-7; 7 bases match TRBD1. Germline CDR1 and CDR2: DFQATT and SNEGSKA (reference sequence). The CDR3 has 14 residues. Losses at the gene ends were 3 bases for V and 0 bases for J; bases not matched to a gene: 5. CDR3 bases: TGCAGTGCTAGGGAGTACAGGGGCTCCTACGAGCAGTACTTC. Translation: CSAREYRGSYEQYF.

This clonotype showed up many times. The chain carries TRBV27 and TRBJ2-5; TRBD1 matches 8 bases. Germline V CDR1 and CDR2: MNHEY, SMNVEV (reference sequence). The CDR3 totals 14 residues. V was clipped by 6 bases and J by 5 bases; unmatched bases: 8. CDR3 sequence (DNA): TGTGCCAGCAGCACACAGGGGGAAACGGAGACCCAGTACTTC. This sequence encodes CASSTQGETETQYF.

This clonotype was picked up many times. The V and J genes are TRBV3-1 and TRBJ1-1; D ambiguous. The germline gives CDR1 LGHDT, CDR2 YNNKEL (reference sequence). There are 13 residues in the CDR3. Trimming removed 8 bases from V and 4 bases from J, with 14 bases in between. The CDR3 loop reads CASGSNWGTEAFF. The CDR3, as DNA: TGTGCCAGCGGTTCCAATTGGGGCACTGAAGCTTTCTTT.

This clonotype was seen repeatedly, ten times or more. The chain links TRBV29-1 to TRBJ2-5, with 7 bases fitting TRBD1. Germline V lookup: CDR1 SQVTM, CDR2 ANQGSEA. The CDR3 is 13 residues long. The V and J ends lost 3 bases and 7 bases, in that order; junction bases with no gene match: 8. The CDR3, as DNA: TGCAGCGTTGACTCAGGGGGTTTGGGGACCCAGTACTTC. Protein sequence: CSVDSGGLGTQYF.

This clonotype was detected many times. The rearrangement uses TRBV5-6 and TRBJ2-5; perhaps TRBD2 as D (6 bases). The V and J ends lost 3 bases and 5 bases respectively, with 23 bases between them. The germline gives CDR1 SGHDT, CDR2 YYEEEE. The CDR3 spans 17 residues. CDR3 in DNA: TGTGCCAGCAGCTCGATAACCGGGACTCCCAAGGACGAGACCCAGTACTTC. Its protein is CASSSITGTPKDETQYF.

The sample holds many counts of this clonotype. The chain employs TRBV3-1 and TRBJ1-1; 7 positions match TRBD1. The germline gives CDR1 LGHDT, CDR2 YNNKEL (reference sequence). CDR3 length: 16 residues. V was clipped by 2 bases and J by 5 bases; unmatched bases: 11. The CDR3 nucleotides read TGTGCCAGCAGCCAACTGGAGACAGGGACACGGACTGAAGCTTTCTTT. This translates into CASSQLETGTRTEAFF.

This clonotype was picked up many times. A junction boundary mismatches the germline segment, possibly from a read error. The genes are TRBV29-1 and TRBJ1-3, with 10 bases identical to TRBD1. Germline-derived CDR1 and CDR2 are SQVTM and ANQGSEA. This CDR3 has 11 amino acids. CDR3: CSVEDGTGARF. DNA of the CDR3: TGCAGCGTTGAAGATGGGACAGGGGCCCGGTTT.

This clonotype was seen repeatedly, ten times or more. The chain employs TRBV9 and TRBJ1-5; TRBD1 might be the D (6 bases). Germline CDR1 is SGDLS and CDR2 is YYNGEE. The CDR3 is 14 amino acids. V lost 0 bases and J 8 bases, leaving 12 bases between the germline ends. The CDR3: CASSVGDMGEPQHF. CDR3 nucleotides: TGTGCCAGCAGCGTAGGGGACATGGGTGAGCCCCAGCATTTT.

This clonotype was detected many times. The chain links TRBV10-3 to TRBJ2-3; TRBD1 might be the D (7 bases). This CDR3 has 14 residues. Trimming left V 3 bases short and J 7 bases short, with 14 bases between. Germline V gene data show CDR1 as ENHRY and CDR2 as SYGVKD. CDR3 nucleotide sequence: TGTGCCATCAGTGAATCAGGGGGGCCAAATACGCAGTATTTT. Its translation is CAISESGGPNTQYF.

This clonotype has a count of ten or more. The V gene is TRBV20-1, the J gene TRBJ2-3; D might be TRBD2 (5 bases). Trimming took 0 bases from V and 8 from J, leaving 15 bases between them. Germline V lookup: CDR1 DFQATT, CDR2 SNEGSKA (reference sequence). The CDR3 totals 14 residues. The CDR3 sequence is CSARDVQVAGTQYF. CDR3 nucleotides: TGCAGTGCTAGAGATGTTCAGGTGGCGGGTACGCAGTATTTT.

Ten or more counts support this clonotype. The chain combines TRBV5-6 with TRBJ1-4; TRBD1 is a possible D gene (5 bases). The CDR3 extends over 12 amino acids. V lost 4 bases to trimming and J lost 11 bases, with 12 bases between them. Germline CDR1 SGHDT, CDR2 YYEEEE. The CDR3 sequence: CASSVYEGKLFF. The CDR3 bases are TGTGCCAGCAGCGTATACGAGGGGAAACTGTTTTTT.

In its sample, this clonotype was seen many times. The J gene is TRBJ2-7, the V gene TRBV21-1; whether TRBD1, the table's D call, matches the DNA was not checked. TRBV21-1 represents a pseudogene. The CDR3 loop spans 14 amino acids. CDR3 sequence reads: CASSKVQGAHEQYF. The CDR3 DNA is TGTGCCAGCAGCAAAGTGCAGGGAGCCCACGAGCAGTACTTC.

This clonotype was seen many times. The J gene is TRBJ2-5, the V gene TRBV9, with 11 bases aligning to TRBD2. Germline V gives CDR1 SGDLS, CDR2 YYNGEE. The CDR3 is 16 residues long. J was trimmed by 0 bases and V by 4 bases; bases with no gene match: 5. Here the CDR3 reads CASSPRGLADQETQYF. The CDR3 DNA reads as TGTGCCAGCAGCCCCCGGGGACTAGCGGACCAAGAGACCCAGTACTTC.

At least ten counts were recorded for this clonotype. The rearrangement joins TRBV3-1 to TRBJ2-7; maybe TRBD1 (7 bases). CDR3 length: 15 amino acids. Trimming left V 3 bases short and J 3 bases short, with 15 bases between. Germline assignment: CDR1 LGHDT and CDR2 YNNKEL (reference sequence). CDR3 bases: TGTGCCAGCAGCCAGCCCGGCAGGGGGGACTACGAGCAGTACTTC. Its translation: CASSQPGRGDYEQYF.

This clonotype was picked up many times. Written as DNA, the CDR3 is TGTGCCAGCAGTCAACAATACTATGAAAAACTGTTTTTT. Residues: CASSQQYYEKLFF. The chain joins TRBV16 to TRBJ1-4; no firm D call. The CDR3 spans 13 residues. Germline CDR1 KGHSY, CDR2 FQNENV. The V gene lost 6 bases and the J gene lost 6 bases, with 11 bases spanning the gap.

The chain recombines TRBV18 with TRBJ1-2; 7 nucleotides line up with TRBD1. CDR1 KGHSH and CDR2 LQKENI come from the germline V gene. This CDR3 spans 15 amino acids. V lost 3 bases and J lost 4; bases outside the gene matches: 8. CDR3 sequence reads: CASSPETGEGYGYTF. The CDR3 nucleotides read TGTGCCAGCTCACCTGAAACAGGGGAGGGCTATGGCTACACCTTC.

In this sample, this clonotype turned up many times. This chain joins TRBV20-1 and TRBJ2-7, with D unclear. V lost 0 bases and J lost 7, with 13 bases in between. Germline V gives CDR1 DFQATT, CDR2 SNEGSKA (reference sequence). The CDR3 contains 13 residues. The CDR3 DNA sequence: TGCAGTGCTAGAGATCACGGAGTCTGGGAGCAGTACTTC. Amino acid sequence: CSARDHGVWEQYF.

This clonotype was detected many times. The rearrangement links TRBV15 to TRBJ1-5, with 8 positions matching TRBD1. This CDR3 contains 16 residues. Per germline, CDR1 LNHNV and CDR2 YYDKDF (reference sequence). The V gene end was trimmed by 0 bases and the J gene end by 2 bases; junction bases not matched to a gene: 3. The DNA for the CDR3 is TGTGCCACCAGCAGAGATGGACAGGGAGGCAATCAGCCCCAGCATTTT. It translates to CATSRDGQGGNQPQHF.

This clonotype was detected ten times or more. V is TRBV6-1 and J is TRBJ2-1, with 9 bases fitting TRBD2. Trimming removed 6 bases from V and 7 bases from J; junction bases left unmatched: 10. This CDR3 has 15 amino acids. The germline gives CDR1 MNHNS, CDR2 SASEGT. For the CDR3, the DNA is TGTGCCAGCAGGGGGAAGGCGGGGGGGCCAAATGAGCAGTTCTTC. It specifies CASRGKAGGPNEQFF.

This clonotype came up many times. The V call is TRBV20-1, the J call TRBJ2-7; D remains unclear. With 0 bases removed from V and 2 bases from J, the gap between germline ends came to 17 bases. Germline CDR1 reads DFQATT; CDR2 reads SNEGSKA (reference sequence). The CDR3 has 16 residues. For the CDR3, the DNA is TGCAGTGCTAGAGACGCCTCTCGGACCGTTACCTACGAGCAGTACTTC. Its protein product is CSARDASRTVTYEQYF.

This clonotype was observed at least ten times. The chain has TRBV12-3 or TRBV12-4 and TRBJ1-5; no definite D call. The CDR3 is made up of 14 amino acids. The V end was cut by 3 bases, the J end by 7 bases, with 13 bases between. The DNA for the CDR3 is TGTGCCAGCAGTTTCTACAAAAGCGGACAGCCCCAGCATTTT. Its translation is CASSFYKSGQPQHF.

This clonotype was seen more than once but under ten times. This chain connects TRBV2 to TRBJ2-7, with a possible D match to TRBD1 (5 bases). CDR1 and CDR2 from the germline V gene are SNHLY and FYNNEI. Trimming stripped 6 bases from V and 2 bases from J, with 8 bases between. The CDR3 length is 12 residues. CDR3 in DNA: TGTGCCAGCAGAACAGGTACCTACGAGCAGTACTTC. This translates into CASRTGTYEQYF.

In this sample, this clonotype turned up many times. This chain joins TRBV6-5 and TRBJ2-1; tentative D call: TRBD2 (6 bases). Germline V gene lookup returns CDR1 MNHEY and CDR2 SVGAGI. This CDR3 has 12 amino acids. The V end lost 5 bases, the J end lost 9 bases, and 11 bases lay between the germline ends. CDR3 sequence (DNA): TGTGCCAGCAGTCCCCGGGGGAGTGAGCAGTTCTTC. This gives the protein CASSPRGSEQFF.

This clonotype was counted at least ten times. The V call is TRBV12-3 or TRBV12-4, the J call TRBJ2-2; 9 positions agree with TRBD1. The junction had 9 bases not matched to a gene; V was cut back by 5 bases and J by 5 bases. This CDR3 contains 16 residues. The CDR3 DNA is TGTGCCAGCAGTGACCCAGACAGGGGGGAGACCGGGGAGCTGTTTTTT. Protein sequence: CASSDPDRGETGELFF.

This clonotype was counted many times. The chain employs TRBV3-1 and TRBJ1-2; 9 bases line up with TRBD1. This CDR3 is built from 16 residues. Germline CDR1 and CDR2: LGHDT and YNNKEL (reference sequence). V dropped 5 bases and J dropped 4; count of bases not matched to a gene: 11. CDR3 amino acids: CASSSGAGTGSYGYTF. DNA of the CDR3: TGTGCCAGCAGCTCGGGTGCCGGGACAGGGAGCTATGGCTACACCTTC.

This clonotype was seen at least ten times. The V gene is TRBV20-1, the J gene TRBJ2-7; a weak D match, TRBD1 (6 bases). The germline gives CDR1 DFQATT, CDR2 SNEGSKA (reference sequence). Trimming removed 0 bases at V and 0 bases at J, with 21 bases between. The CDR3 runs 18 residues. CDR3 bases: TGCAGTGCTAGAGATGGGGACACCTACAAGCTGAGCTCCTACGAGCAGTACTTC. This sequence encodes CSARDGDTYKLSSYEQYF.

This clonotype was seen a handful of times. This chain joins TRBV27 and TRBJ1-5, with D maybe TRBD1 (6 bases). V lost 6 bases, J lost 4 bases, and 19 bases lay in between. This CDR3 is 16 amino acids long. Per the germline V gene, CDR1 is MNHEY and CDR2 is SMNVEV (reference sequence). CDR3 sequence (DNA): TGTGCCAGCAGCCCCACAACAGGGATCGGAAATCAGCCCCAGCATTTT. It encodes CASSPTTGIGNQPQHF.

This clonotype appeared many times. This chain links TRBV20-1 with TRBJ2-2; D gene ambiguous. V dropped 3 bases and J dropped 1 base, with 15 bases sitting between them. The CDR3 extends over 16 amino acids. Germline assignment: CDR1 DFQATT and CDR2 SNEGSKA (reference sequence). CDR3 in DNA: TGCAGTGCTAGTGATTTGTGGACGGAGAACACCGGGGAGCTGTTTTTT. Amino acid sequence: CSASDLWTENTGELFF.

The table lists this clonotype with many counts. The rearrangement uses TRBV11-2 and TRBJ2-1; weak D call: TRBD1 (6 bases). Per germline, CDR1 SGHAT and CDR2 FQNNGV. CDR3 length: 15 residues. V lost 4 bases and J lost 5, with 15 bases in between. The CDR3 spells CASSSLSRTDNEQFF. In nucleotides, the CDR3 is TGTGCCAGCAGCTCTCTCTCCCGGACAGACAATGAGCAGTTCTTC.

V is TRBV19 and J is TRBJ2-3, with TRBD2 matching over 10 bases. Germline V CDR1 and CDR2: LNHDA, SQIVND (reference sequence). CDR3 length equals 18 residues. Trimming removed 1 base from V and 2 bases from J; junction bases left unmatched: 9. The CDR3 here is CASSIGASGGPNTDTQYF. CDR3 bases: TGTGCCAGTAGTATAGGGGCTAGCGGGGGCCCCAACACAGATACGCAGTATTTT.

In this sample, this clonotype turned up many times. This rearrangement joins TRBV5-6 to TRBJ2-7; 8 bases match TRBD2. The CDR3 is 16 amino acids. With V trimmed by 4 bases and J by 2 bases, 11 bases remained unmatched. CDR1 and CDR2 from the germline V gene are SGHDT and YYEEEE. The CDR3 sequence: CASSQEPSGGPYEQYF. CDR3 nucleotide sequence: TGTGCCAGCAGCCAGGAGCCCAGCGGGGGACCCTACGAGCAGTACTTC.